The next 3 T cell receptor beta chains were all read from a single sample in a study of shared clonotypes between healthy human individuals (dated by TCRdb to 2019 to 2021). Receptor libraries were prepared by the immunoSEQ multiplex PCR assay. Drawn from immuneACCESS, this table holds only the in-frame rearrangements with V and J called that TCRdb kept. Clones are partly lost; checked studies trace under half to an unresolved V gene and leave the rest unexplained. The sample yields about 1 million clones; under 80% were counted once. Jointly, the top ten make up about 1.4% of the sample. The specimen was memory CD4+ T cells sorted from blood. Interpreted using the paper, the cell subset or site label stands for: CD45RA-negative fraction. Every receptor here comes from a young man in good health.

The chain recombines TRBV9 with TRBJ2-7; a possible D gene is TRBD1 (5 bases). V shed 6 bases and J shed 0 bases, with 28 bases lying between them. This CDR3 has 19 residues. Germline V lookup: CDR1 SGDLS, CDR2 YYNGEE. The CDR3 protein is CASTCINWGWNSLSYEQYF. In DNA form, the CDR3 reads TGTGCCAGCACCTGTATAAATTGGGGCTGGAACTCGCTCTCCTACGAGCAGTACTTC.

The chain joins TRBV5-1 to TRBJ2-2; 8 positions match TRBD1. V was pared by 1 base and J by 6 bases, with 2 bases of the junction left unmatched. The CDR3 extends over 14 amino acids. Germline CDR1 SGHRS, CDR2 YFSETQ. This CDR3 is CASSLRTGPGELFF. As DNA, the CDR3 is TGCGCCAGCAGCTTGAGGACAGGGCCCGGGGAGCTGTTTTTT.

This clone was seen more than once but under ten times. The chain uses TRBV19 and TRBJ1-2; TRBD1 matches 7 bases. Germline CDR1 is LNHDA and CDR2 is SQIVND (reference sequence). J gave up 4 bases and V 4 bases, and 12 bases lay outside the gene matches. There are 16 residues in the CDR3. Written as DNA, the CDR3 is TGTGCCAGTAGTACGGGTGACAGGGAGGTAATCTATGGCTACACCTTC. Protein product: CASSTGDREVIYGYTF.